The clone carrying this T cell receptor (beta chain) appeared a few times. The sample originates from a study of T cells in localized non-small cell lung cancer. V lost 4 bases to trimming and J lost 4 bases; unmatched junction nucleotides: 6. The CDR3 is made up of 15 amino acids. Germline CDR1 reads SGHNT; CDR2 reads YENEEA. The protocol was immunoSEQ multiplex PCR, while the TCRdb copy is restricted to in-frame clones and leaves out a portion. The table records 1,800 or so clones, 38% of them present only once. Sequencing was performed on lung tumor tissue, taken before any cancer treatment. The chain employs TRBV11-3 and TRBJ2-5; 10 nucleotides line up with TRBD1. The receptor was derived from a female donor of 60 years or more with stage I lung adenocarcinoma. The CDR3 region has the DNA TGTGCCAGCAGCTGGCCGACAGGGGGCGCAGAGACCCAGTACTTC. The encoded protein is CASSWPTGGAETQYF.